This T cell receptor beta chain was captured by sequencing in a study of shared clonotypes between healthy human individuals (dated by TCRdb to the early 2020s). About the full investigation: A couple of women and three men aged 18 to 49 years were included in the cohort. Per donor, three plates each were used for CD4 naive and CD4 memory, two for CD8 naive, and one for CD8 memory. To estimate repertoire size and how much clonotype sharing occurs between individuals, the study deeply sequenced the blood TCR repertoires of a handful of healthy adults. To increase sequencing depth and limit assay-specific biases, TCR repertoire library preparation and sequencing were carried out by different laboratories using diverse techniques. Each donor's leukapheresis produced roughly between about 0.9 and 9.5 billion PBMCs. Overall results and qualifications from the work: Because the study included only a small number of donors, the genetic and exposure-history diversity represented was limited. Compared with non-shared clonotypes, the clonotypes found in all four sorted-subset donors had higher generation probabilities. Sampling was restricted to blood, and TCR repertoires in tissue are likely to differ from TCR repertoires in blood. When a handful of donors were compared, the shared fraction of clonotypes was about 5% for naive CD4, around 3.5% for naive CD8, roughly 2.5% for memory CD4, and 0.35% to 0.5% for memory CD8. Pairwise subsampling led to the expectation that sequencing depth would affect the degree of clonotype sharing among donors. Naive subsets generally had larger estimated clonotype richness than memory subsets. Incomplete sequencing was indicated by rarefaction of sorted-subset datasets, despite the large sequencing depth.

About this clone itself: Its target antigen remains unknown. No base-level quality is on record; no much larger clone is a single base apart.

For CDR1 and CDR2, the germline V gene (reference sequence) lists LNHDA and SQIVND. V is cut back by 5 bases and J by 1 base, with 11 bases in the junction unmatched. Its CDR3 holds 17 amino acids, cysteine through phenylalanine. Just the 51-base CDR3 DNA is kept, in frame starting at base 1. Healthy HIV-negative adults with no recently reported acute infections or vaccinations were included as donors. All donors were Caucasian adults living in Nashville, Tennessee, USA. CD4+ T cells were enriched through magnetic negative selection, after which naive cells were positively selected on CD45RA and the remaining negative fraction served as the memory subset. After blood collection by leukapheresis, PBMCs were isolated using Ficoll-Histopaque density gradient centrifugation and then cryopreserved in the vapor phase of liquid nitrogen. Analytical flow cytometry was used to check the purity and quantity of every magnetically sorted T cell population. Genomic DNA was isolated from every sorted fraction and measured by UV absorbance on a Nanodrop 2000c.

TCR CDR3 regions were amplified from genomic DNA by multiplex PCR using the deep immunoSEQ assay. Extracted genomic DNA from each cell subset was distributed evenly across all wells of several immunoSEQ 96-well plates, and each plate was treated as a replicate. Each replicate PCR for sorted subsets received 200 ng genomic DNA, equal to around 32,000 T cell genomes. Purified libraries were quantified with a Qubit 3.0 fluorometer, sized on a Bioanalyzer 2100, and re-quantified with the KAPA Library Quantification kit. Every immunoSEQ 96-well plate was sequenced on a separate single-read 150-cycle Illumina NextSeq 550 flow cell. The authors' analysis ran thus. Because the immunoSEQ output included only junctional sequences and no quality scores, the filtering could not be the same as the filtering used for full-length reads. To assign V/J genes and CDR3, sequences were annotated using PyIR, a Python wrapper for IgBLAST v1.9, with IMGT germline references. Any read was removed if the V/J assignment was weak (E-value above 1e-6), the CDR3 was missing, or the read contained stop codons, out-of-frame junctions, or ambiguous translated residues. V3J clonotypes were defined as sequences sharing the same inferred V gene, J gene, and CDR3 amino acid sequence. Percentage overlap between repertoires was computed as shared unique clonotypes divided by the size of the smaller repertoire. Repertoire richness was assessed with RTK rarefaction, the Chao1 estimator, and Recon v2.1 estimates of unobserved clonotypes. OLGA was used to compute generation probabilities for all TCRbeta clonotypes that the gDNA method yielded from four donors. Sourced from immuneACCESS, this table was stored by TCRdb with only in-frame sequences that have V and J called. A share of the clones is absent; for the studies checked, an unresolved V gene accounts for under half, and the remainder has no known explanation. V and J calls and clone size come straight from that table; D and trimming were deduced from the DNA. Counted in this sample were about 960,000 clones; 70% to 85% of them appeared once. Of the sample, about 1.5% is held by the ten largest clones.

This receptor was identified in a man aged 18 to 30 in good health. Specimen: memory CD4+ T cells sorted from blood. The cell subset or site label corresponds to: CD45RA-negative fraction. This receptor chain uses TRBV19 and TRBJ1-5; the junction holds 7 bases that match TRBD1. The DNA reads as follows: TGTGCCAGTAGTTTCCGACAGGGTGCGAACAGCAATCAGCCCCAGCATTTT. This gives the protein CASSFRQGANSNQPQHF.